This TCR beta chain emerged from a study of early T cells in non-severe SARS-CoV-2 infection. Study as a whole: Sequencing was performed on bulk RNA from unsorted whole blood, leaving chains unpaired.

Regarding the study as a whole: VDJdb matching skewed toward anti-spike CD8 responses, missing private and CD4 specificities.

This clonotype was counted only a few times. What it recognizes is unknown. The protocol attached unique molecular identifiers to individual cDNA molecules. A single record per CDR3 protein comes from TCRdb applying MiXCR to the 5' RACE reads. The sample has fewer than 85,000 distinct CDR3 sequences, around 15% seen once. The CDR3 contains 15 residues. Germline-derived CDR1 and CDR2 are SGHTA and FQGNSA. The V and J ends lost 5 bases and 3 bases, in that order; junction bases with no gene match: 7. This sequence originates from an adult who was a healthcare worker with PCR-confirmed SARS-CoV-2 infection or an uninfected control (not recorded which). The chain links TRBV7-2 to TRBJ2-1, with TRBD2 matching 7 bases. The sample was whole blood, taken at baseline. CDR3 in amino acids: CASSISGPLYNEQFF. The CDR3 nucleotides read TGTGCCAGCAGCATTAGCGGGCCCCTCTACAATGAGCAGTTCTTC. Looking up the rest from reference TRBV7-2 and TRBJ2-1 gives the full variable domain: GAGVSQSPSNKVTEKGKDVELRCDPISGHTALYWYRQSLGQGLEFLIYFQGNSAPDKSGLPSDRFSAERTGGSVSTLTIQRTQQEDSAVYLCASSISGPLYNEQFFGPGTRLTVL.